This T cell receptor beta chain emerged from a study of cytomegalovirus exposure and HLA in healthy donors. General observations from the study: Analysis performed later found 16,951 TCR beta sequences associated with HLA alleles at 0.05 false discovery rate.

The trim removed 4 bases at V and 4 bases at J, leaving 5 bases unmatched. The germline V gene has CDR1 PRHDT and CDR2 FYEKMQ (reference sequence). This CDR3 contains 15 residues. Concerning this clone: The antigen is undetermined.

Every donor was a healthy person donating bone marrow. The study ran its PCR with 60 Vbeta and 13 Jbeta primers. TCRdb keeps only in-frame clones here, not all; method: immunoSEQ multiplex PCR. This table has 30,000 to 35,000 clones, about 70% appearing once. The chain combines TRBV13 with TRBJ2-7; 12 bases line up with TRBD1. The sequencing input was PBMCs. This sequence was found in a man aged 40-50 years in good health and CMV-seropositive. The CDR3 DNA is TGTGCCAGCAGCTCGGGGGACAGGGGGCGATACGAGCAGTACTTC. It is translated as CASSSGDRGRYEQYF.